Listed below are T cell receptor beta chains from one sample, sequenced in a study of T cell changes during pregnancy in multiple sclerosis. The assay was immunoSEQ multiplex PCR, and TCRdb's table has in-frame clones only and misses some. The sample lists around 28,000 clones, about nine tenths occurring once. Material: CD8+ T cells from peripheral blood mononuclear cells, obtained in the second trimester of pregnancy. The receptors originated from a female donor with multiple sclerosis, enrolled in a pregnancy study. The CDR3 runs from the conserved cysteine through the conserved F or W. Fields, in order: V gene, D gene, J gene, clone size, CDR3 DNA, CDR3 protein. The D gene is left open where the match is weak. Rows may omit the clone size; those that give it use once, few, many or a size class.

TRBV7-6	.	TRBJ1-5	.	TGTGCCAGCAGCTTCGGGGAGGGTCAGCCCCAGCATTTT	CASSFGEGQPQHF
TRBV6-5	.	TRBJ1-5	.	TGTGCCAGCAGCACTGACAGGTACGGAGATCAGCCCCAGCATTTT	CASSTDRYGDQPQHF
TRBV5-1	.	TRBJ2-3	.	TGCGCCAGCAGCTCTGAGGCCTTTGATACGCAGTATTTT	CASSSEAFDTQYF
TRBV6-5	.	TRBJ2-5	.	TGTGCCAGCAGCCCCTCGGGGAGCCCCCAAGAGACCCAGTACTTC	CASSPSGSPQETQYF
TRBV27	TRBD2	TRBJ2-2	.	TGTGCCAGCAGCCGTAGGGGCGGACTAGCGGGAGGACCCAACACCGGGGAGCTGTTTTTT	CASSRRGGLAGGPNTGELFF
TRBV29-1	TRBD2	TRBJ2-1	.	TGCAGCGTTGACACTAGCGGTGACTATGAGCAGTTCTTC	CSVDTSGDYEQFF
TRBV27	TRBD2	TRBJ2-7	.	TGTGCCAGCAGTTCAAGCGGGAGGGGGTGGGGGGAGCAGTACTTC	CASSSSGRGWGEQYF
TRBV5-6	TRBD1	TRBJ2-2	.	TGTGCCAGCAGCTTGGTGGGACAGCGGATCTACACCGGGGAGCTGTTTTTT	CASSLVGQRIYTGELFF
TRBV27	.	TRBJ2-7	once	TGTGCCAGCAGTTTATCCGGCTACGAGCAGTACTTC	CASSLSGYEQYF
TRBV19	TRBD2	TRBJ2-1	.	TGTGCCAGTAGTCCGGGACTAGCGGGAGGGCCGGGTAATGAGCAGTTCTTC	CASSPGLAGGPGNEQFF
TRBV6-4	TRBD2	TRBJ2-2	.	TGTGCCAGCAGTGACGGGACTAGCGGGAGCGGAACCGGGGAGCTGTTTTTT	CASSDGTSGSGTGELFF
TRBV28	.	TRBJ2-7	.	TGTGCCAGCAGTCCACCGGGACAAGTCCACGAGCAGTACTTC	CASSPPGQVHEQYF
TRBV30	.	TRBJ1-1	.	TGTGCCTGGAGTGTAGGGGTAAACTCTGAAGCTTTCTTT	CAWSVGVNSEAFF
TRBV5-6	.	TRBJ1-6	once	TGTGCCAGCAGCTTCGAGGGCTCACCCCTCCACTTT	CASSFEGSPLHF
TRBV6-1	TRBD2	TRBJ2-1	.	TGTGCCAGCAGTGAAATGACTAGCGGGAGTTTTTCCTATGAGCAGTTCTTC	CASSEMTSGSFSYEQFF
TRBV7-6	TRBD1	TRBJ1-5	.	TGTGCCAGCAGCGGAAGGGGGCAGCAGCCCCAGCATTTT	CASSGRGQQPQHF
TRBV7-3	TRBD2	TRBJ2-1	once	TGTGCCAGCAGCTTAGTGGGGGGACTAGCGGGAGTAGGCAATGAGCAGTTCTTC	CASSLVGGLAGVGNEQFF
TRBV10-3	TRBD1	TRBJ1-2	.	TGTGCCATCAGTGGGACAGGGCGGAGTGGAGGTGGCTACACCTTC	CAISGTGRSGGGYTF
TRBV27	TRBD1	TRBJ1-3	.	TGTGCCAGCAGTCCGGACAGGACGAGTTTGAACACCATATATTTT	CASSPDRTSLNTIYF
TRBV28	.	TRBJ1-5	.	TGTGCCAGCAGTATCGACAGGTTTGTTAATCAGCCCCAGCATTTT	CASSIDRFVNQPQHF
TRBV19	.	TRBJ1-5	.	TGTGCCAGTAGTATCGGGGATCAGCCCCAGCATTTT	CASSIGDQPQHF
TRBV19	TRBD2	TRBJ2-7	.	TGTGCCAGTAGCCCCCTAGCGGGCGCTACCTGGGTCGAGCAGTACTTC	CASSPLAGATWVEQYF
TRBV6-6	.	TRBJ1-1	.	TGTGCCAGCAGTCCCGGGACATACATGAACACTGAAGCTTTCTTT	CASSPGTYMNTEAFF
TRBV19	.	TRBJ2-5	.	TGTGCCAGTAGTATAGATGGGGGGTCGCAAGAGACCCAGTACTTC	CASSIDGGSQETQYF
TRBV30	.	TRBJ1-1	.	TGTGCCTGGACAGTTAATACAAACACTGAAGCTTTCTTT	CAWTVNTNTEAFF
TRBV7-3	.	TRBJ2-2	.	TGTGCCAGCAGCATCGGGACTGCAGCAACCACCGGGGAGCTGTTTTTT	CASSIGTAATTGELFF
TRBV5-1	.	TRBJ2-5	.	TGCGCCAGCAGCTTGGGCCGGTCTTGGGAGACCCAGTACTTC	CASSLGRSWETQYF
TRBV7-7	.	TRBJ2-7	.	TGTGCTAGCAATCCGATCGGGAGCTCCTACGAGCAGTACTTC	CASNPIGSSYEQYF
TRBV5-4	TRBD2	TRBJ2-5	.	TGTGCCAGCAGCGTGACTAGCGGGAGGGCGAGGCAAGAGACCCAGTACTTC	CASSVTSGRARQETQYF
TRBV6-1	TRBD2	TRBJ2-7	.	TGTGCCAGCAGTGAAGCCTCTTCGGGGGGCTACGAGCAGTACTTC	CASSEASSGGYEQYF
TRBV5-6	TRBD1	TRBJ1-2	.	TGTGCCAGCAGCTTGGCCGGGGACAGGGACCACTATGGCTACACCTTC	CASSLAGDRDHYGYTF
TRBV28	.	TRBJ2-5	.	TGTGCCAGCAGTCCGGCGGGAGAGACCCAGTACTTC	CASSPAGETQYF
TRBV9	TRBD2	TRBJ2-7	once	TGTGCCAGCATCAGTGGGGGGGACGGCAGCTCCTACGAGCAGTACTTC	CASISGGDGSSYEQYF
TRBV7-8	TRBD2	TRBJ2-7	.	TGTGCCAGCAGCTCTGGACTAGCGGGACGACTGGAGCAGTACTTC	CASSSGLAGRLEQYF
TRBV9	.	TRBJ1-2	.	TGTGCCAGCAGCGTCCACCCCCATTGGCCCTATGGCTACACCTTC	CASSVHPHWPYGYTF
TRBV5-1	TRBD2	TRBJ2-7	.	TGCGCCAGCGTTGGGACTAGCCCAGAGCAGTACTTC	CASVGTSPEQYF
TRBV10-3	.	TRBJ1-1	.	TGTGCCATCGCAGGGGTGAACACTGAAGCTTTCTTT	CAIAGVNTEAFF
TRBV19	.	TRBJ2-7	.	TGTGCCAGTAGTAAACCGGGGGACTTCTACGAGCAGTACTTC	CASSKPGDFYEQYF
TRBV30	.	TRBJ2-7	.	TGTGCCTGGGCCTCGGCGGGGGCCCACGAGCAGTACTTC	CAWASAGAHEQYF
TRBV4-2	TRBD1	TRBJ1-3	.	TGTGCCAGCAGCCAGGGTTACAGGGGGCTAGGAAACACCATATATTTT	CASSQGYRGLGNTIYF
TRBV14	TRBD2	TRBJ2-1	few	TGTGCCAGCAGCCAAGAATGGCTAGCGGGTGAAGGTGAGCAGTTCTTC	CASSQEWLAGEGEQFF
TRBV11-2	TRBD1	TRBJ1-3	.	TGTGCCAGCAGCTCTCCGGGACAGGGCTCTGGAAACACCATATATTTT	CASSSPGQGSGNTIYF
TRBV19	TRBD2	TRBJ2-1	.	TGTGCCAGTAGTATAGTAGCCCTCCTGGGACTAGCGGGATATGAGCAGTTCTTC	CASSIVALLGLAGYEQFF
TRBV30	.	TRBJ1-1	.	TGTGCCTGGATCCCCAGGGGAGCTGAAGCTTTCTTT	CAWIPRGAEAFF
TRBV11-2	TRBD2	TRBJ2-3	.	TGTGCCAGCAGCTTAGTGGCTAGCGGGTTTCCCACAGATACGCAGTATTTT	CASSLVASGFPTDTQYF
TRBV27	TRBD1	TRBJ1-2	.	TGTGCCAGCAGCCGTACAGGGGTTGATGGCTACACCTTC	CASSRTGVDGYTF
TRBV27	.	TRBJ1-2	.	TGTGCCAGCAGTTTATCTTTTCGGGGGGCGGAAACGTCCGGCTACACCTTC	CASSLSFRGAETSGYTF
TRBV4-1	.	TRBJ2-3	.	TGCGCCAGCAGCCAAGTGGGGTTGGGGAGGACAGATACGCAGTATTTT	CASSQVGLGRTDTQYF
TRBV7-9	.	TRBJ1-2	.	TGTGCCAGCAGCTTAGCCCCCGGGGAGGGCTATGGCTACACCTTC	CASSLAPGEGYGYTF
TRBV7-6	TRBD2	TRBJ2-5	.	TGTGCCAGCAGCCGAACTACTAGCGCTCCTGGAGTGGAGACCCAGTACTTC	CASSRTTSAPGVETQYF
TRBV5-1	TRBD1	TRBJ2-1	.	TGCGCCAGCAGAATGGACAGGGGAGGGTCGAGCGACATTGAGCAGTTCTTC	CASRMDRGGSSDIEQFF
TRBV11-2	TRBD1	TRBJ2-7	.	TGTGCCAGCAGCGTATCAGCCGGGACAGCTTACGAGCAGTACTTC	CASSVSAGTAYEQYF
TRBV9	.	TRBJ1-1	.	TGTGCCAGCACTTCGACAGTTTCCATGAACACTGAAGCTTTCTTT	CASTSTVSMNTEAFF
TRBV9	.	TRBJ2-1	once	TGTGCCAGCAGCGTAGAGAGAGGCGAGCAGTTCTTC	CASSVERGEQFF
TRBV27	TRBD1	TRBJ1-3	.	TGTGCCACCAGCGGGACAGGGACTGGAAACACCATATATTTT	CATSGTGTGNTIYF
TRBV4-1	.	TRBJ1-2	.	TGCGCCAGCAGCCAGGAGCAGGGTCTCTACACCTTC	CASSQEQGLYTF
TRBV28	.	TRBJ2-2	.	TGTGCCAGCAGTCCAGGGTACACCGGGGAGCTGTTTTTT	CASSPGYTGELFF